Below are 31 T cell receptor beta chains sequenced from a single sample in a study of blood T cell repertoires in COVID-19. TCRdb's table, derived via immunoSEQ multiplex PCR, lists solely in-frame clones and lacks some. The table includes roughly 250,000 clones, around 85% detected once. Sequencing was performed on PBMCs or T cells enriched from blood (not recorded which). The receptor source for this set is a woman aged 40 to 55 with acute COVID-19.

In this sample, this clone turned up a few times. This chain uses TRBV10-2 with TRBJ2-1; 10 bases agree with TRBD1. Germline values: CDR1 WSHSY, CDR2 SAAADI. The V gene end was trimmed by 5 bases and the J gene end by 8 bases; junction bases not matched to a gene: 9. The CDR3 contains 15 residues. This chain's CDR3 is CASSRFGQGGDEQFF. The CDR3 bases are TGCGCCAGCAGTAGGTTCGGACAGGGGGGTGATGAGCAGTTCTTC.

This clone has a single count. CDR3 loop: CASSVARGGSYNEQFF. In DNA form, the CDR3 reads TGTGCCAGCAGCGTTGCGCGGGGGGGGTCCTACAATGAGCAGTTCTTC. This sequence joins TRBV9 and TRBJ2-1; 9 bases match TRBD2. V lost 2 bases and J lost 1; bases outside the gene matches: 4. The CDR3 covers 16 residues. The V gene's germline CDR1 is SGDLS and CDR2 YYNGEE. The full variable domain, in which reference TRBV9 and TRBJ2-1 provide the parts outside the CDR3, is DSGVTQTPKHLITATGQRVTLRCSPRSGDLSVYWYQQSLDQGLQFLIQYYNGEERAKGNILERFSAQQFPDLHSELNLSSLELGDSALYFCASSVARGGSYNEQFFGPGTRLTVL.

J is TRBJ2-1 and V is TRBV4-2; TRBD1 is a possible D gene (6 bases). Germline CDR1 reads LGHNA; CDR2 reads YNFKEQ. This CDR3 region has 14 residues. Trimming shortened V by 3 bases and J by 5 bases, and 11 bases separated the two germline ends. CDR3 sequence (DNA): TGTGCCAGCAGCCAGGGGGCAGGGGACAATGAGCAGTTCTTC. Residues: CASSQGAGDNEQFF.

The chain is built from TRBV5-1 and TRBJ2-3; 15 bases fit TRBD2. Per germline, CDR1 SGHRS and CDR2 YFSETQ. The length of the CDR3 is 19 residues. J lost 4 bases, V lost 2 bases, and 11 bases had no gene match. The CDR3 loop reads CASSFRGLAGGPQSDTQYF. In DNA form, the CDR3 reads TGCGCCAGCAGCTTTCGGGGACTAGCGGGAGGTCCTCAATCAGATACGCAGTATTTT. Full variable domain (remainder filled in from reference TRBV5-1 and TRBJ2-3): KAGVTQTPRYLIKTRGQQVTLSCSPISGHRSVSWYQQTPGQGLQFLFEYFSETQRNKGNFPGRFSGRQFSNSRSEMNVSTLELGDSALYLCASSFRGLAGGPQSDTQYFGPGTRLTVL.

The rearrangement links TRBV9 to TRBJ1-2; D gene ambiguous. V lost 0 bases and J lost 3, with 6 bases in between. CDR3 length: 13 residues. Germline CDR1 SGDLS, CDR2 YYNGEE. CDR3 loop: CASSVGRDYGYTF. The CDR3 DNA sequence: TGTGCCAGCAGCGTAGGGAGGGACTATGGCTACACCTTC.

This sequence joins TRBV2 and TRBJ2-3; perhaps TRBD1 as D (5 bases). V was trimmed by 8 bases and J by 0 bases, leaving 9 bases between them. Germline CDR1 reads SNHLY; CDR2 reads FYNNEI. This CDR3 has 13 amino acids. This CDR3 is CASSRGSTDTQYF. CDR3 sequence (DNA): TGTGCCAGCTCTAGGGGTAGCACAGATACGCAGTATTTT.

There are a few counts of this clone. This chain links TRBV3-1 (or the pseudogene TRBV3-2) with TRBJ1-3; no firm D call. The germline V gene encodes CDR1 LGHDT and CDR2 YNNKEL (reference sequence). The CDR3 is made up of 14 amino acids. V lost 2 bases to trimming and J lost 0 bases, with 5 bases between them. CDR3 coding DNA: TGTGCCAGCAGCCAACAGTCCTCTGGAAACACCATATATTTT. Its protein is CASSQQSSGNTIYF.

This sequence joins TRBV5-1 and TRBJ2-7, with 9 bases that match TRBD2. V lost 6 bases, J lost 5 bases, and 12 bases stayed unmatched. Germline V CDR1 and CDR2: SGHRS, YFSETQ. The CDR3 length is 15 residues. CDR3 amino acids: CASTRGAGGRHEQYF. For the CDR3, the DNA is TGCGCCAGCACCCGGGGCGCGGGAGGGCGCCACGAGCAGTACTTC.

The V and J genes are TRBV6-4 and TRBJ2-3, with D perhaps TRBD2 (6 bases). This CDR3 comprises 15 residues. Germline lookup yields CDR1 MRHNA and CDR2 SNTAGT. V shed 3 bases and J shed 1 base, with 11 bases lying between them. The CDR3 is CASSDSIAGTDTQYF. CDR3 DNA sequence: TGTGCCAGCAGTGATTCAATAGCGGGCACAGATACGCAGTATTTT.

This chain links TRBV9 with TRBJ1-1, with D possibly matching TRBD1 (5 bases). This CDR3 comprises 12 residues. V dropped 2 bases and J dropped 4 bases, with 6 bases sitting between them. CDR1 is SGDLS, CDR2 YYNGEE, per germline. The CDR3 bases are TGTGCCAGCAGCGTCGGGGGCACTGAAGCTTTCTTT. This sequence encodes CASSVGGTEAFF.

This clone occurred a few times. V is TRBV19 and J is TRBJ2-3; 12 bases map to TRBD2. V gave up 1 base and J gave up 5 bases; unmatched junction bases: 1. Per the germline V gene, CDR1 is LNHDA and CDR2 is SQIVND (reference sequence). The CDR3 loop spans 15 amino acids. CDR3 DNA: TGTGCCAGTAGTATAGCACTAGCGGGAGGAGATACGCAGTATTTT. Translation gives CASSIALAGGDTQYF.

This clone was detected a few times. This chain uses TRBV6-2 or TRBV6-3 with TRBJ2-1, with TRBD2 matching 8 bases. The CDR3 is 11 amino acids. The germline CDR1 and CDR2 sequences are MNHEY and SVGEGT. After removal of 5 bases from V and 12 bases from J, the junction contained 3 bases not matched to a gene. CDR3 amino acids: CASSQTSVQFF. CDR3 coding DNA: TGTGCCAGCAGTCAGACTAGCGTGCAGTTCTTC.

The chain joins TRBV11-2 to TRBJ2-1; 8 bases agree with TRBD2. CDR1 and CDR2 (germline): SGHAT, FQNNGV. The CDR3 is 15 amino acids. After removal of 2 bases from V and 5 bases from J, the junction contained 5 bases not matched to a gene. CDR3 nucleotide sequence: TGTGCCAGCAGCTTACAAGCGGGAGTACACAATGAGCAGTTCTTC. It encodes CASSLQAGVHNEQFF.

This chain joins TRBV9 and TRBJ1-1; TRBD1 might be the D (6 bases). V was trimmed by 3 bases and J by 1 base, leaving 13 bases between them. Germline assignment: CDR1 SGDLS and CDR2 YYNGEE. The CDR3 sequence is 15 residues long. Here the CDR3 reads CASSEGRGGNTEAFF. As DNA, the CDR3 is TGTGCCAGCAGCGAGGGGCGAGGGGGGAACACTGAAGCTTTCTTT.

The rearrangement uses TRBV18 and TRBJ2-1, with a weak D call TRBD2 (6 bases). Trimming took off 5 bases at V and 1 base at J, with 12 bases between the two ends. Germline loops: CDR1 KGHSH, CDR2 LQKENI. The CDR3 runs 15 residues. The CDR3 bases are TGTGCCAGCTCAGGTTCGGAGGGTTCCTACAATGAGCAGTTCTTC. It encodes CASSGSEGSYNEQFF.

The gene calls are TRBV4-1 and TRBJ2-3; 12 bases fit TRBD2. V lost 4 bases, J lost 8 bases, and 7 bases stayed unmatched. Germline V gene lookup returns CDR1 MGHRA and CDR2 YSYEKL. This CDR3 has 15 amino acids. The DNA for the CDR3 is TGCGCCAGCAGCCCTGGACTAGCGGGATATGTTACGCAGTATTTT. Protein sequence: CASSPGLAGYVTQYF.

This clone was picked up a small number of times. This sequence joins TRBV27 and TRBJ2-1, with D possibly being TRBD2 (6 bases). Per germline, CDR1 MNHEY and CDR2 SMNVEV (reference sequence). The CDR3 has 17 residues. V was shortened by 5 bases and J by 5 bases, with 22 bases between the two germline ends. CDR3 nucleotide sequence: TGTGCCAGCAGTCTCAAGGAGGGGACCGTTCTCAACAATGAGCAGTTCTTC. It translates to CASSLKEGTVLNNEQFF.

The chain uses TRBV2 and TRBJ2-3, with 7 bases aligning to TRBD1. V lost 8 bases to trimming and J lost 2 bases; unmatched junction nucleotides: 10. The CDR3 extends over 15 amino acids. Germline CDR1 reads SNHLY; CDR2 reads FYNNEI. CDR3 residues: CASATGTANTDTQYF. The CDR3, as DNA: TGTGCCAGCGCCACCGGGACAGCGAACACAGATACGCAGTATTTT.

The chain carries TRBV11-2 and TRBJ2-1; D may be TRBD2 (5 bases). Germline V lookup: CDR1 SGHAT, CDR2 FQNNGV. V was cut by 6 bases and J by 7 bases, with 13 bases left in between. The CDR3 is 13 amino acids. The CDR3 loop is CASRGQTINEQFF. DNA of the CDR3: TGTGCCAGCAGGGGCCAGACTATTAATGAGCAGTTCTTC.

The rearrangement joins TRBV6-1 to TRBJ1-5; D may be TRBD1 (5 bases). This CDR3 comprises 14 residues. The germline gives CDR1 MNHNS, CDR2 SASEGT. Deletions cut 1 base from V and 6 bases from J, with 10 bases between. DNA of the CDR3: TGTGCCAGCAGTGAAGGGTCAGGGCTTCAGCCCCAGCATTTT. This translates into CASSEGSGLQPQHF.

The chain has TRBV5-6 and TRBJ2-3, with no clear D. CDR1 is SGHDT, CDR2 YYEEEE, per germline. With 3 bases removed from V and 4 bases from J, the gap between germline ends came to 15 bases. The CDR3 is made up of 15 amino acids. Here the CDR3 reads CASSSPDGVPDTQYF. The CDR3, as DNA: TGTGCCAGCAGCTCTCCCGATGGAGTCCCAGATACGCAGTATTTT.

The V gene is TRBV7-2, the J gene TRBJ1-5; D is unclear. Per germline, CDR1 SGHTA and CDR2 FQGNSA. The CDR3 loop spans 12 amino acids. The V and J ends lost 2 bases and 6 bases respectively, with 5 bases between them. CDR3 DNA sequence: TGTGCCAGCAGCTTACTGAGTCAGCCCCAGCATTTT. Amino acids: CASSLLSQPQHF.

This clone was observed a single time. This chain links TRBV25-1 with TRBJ2-7; perhaps TRBD2 as D (5 bases). The V gene's germline CDR1 is MGHDK and CDR2 SYGVNS. The CDR3 runs 15 residues. V was cut by 3 bases and J by 1 base, with 13 bases left in between. The CDR3 DNA is TGTGCCAGCAGTGAGTGGAGGCAGGAGTCCTACGAGCAGTACTTC. Protein: CASSEWRQESYEQYF.

The chain employs TRBV5-1 and TRBJ2-7; 9 bases are a match to TRBD1. CDR1 is SGHRS, CDR2 YFSETQ, per germline. The CDR3 runs to 16 residues. After removal of 0 bases from V and 1 base from J, the junction contained 5 bases not matched to a gene. The CDR3 coding sequence is TGCGCCAGCAGCTTGGAACCGGGACAGGGATCCTACGAGCAGTACTTC. Amino acids: CASSLEPGQGSYEQYF.

This clone was detected once. In DNA, the CDR3 is TGTGCCAGCAGTGAAGGACAGGGGTGGGAAGGAGGCCAGCCCCAGCATTTT. Translating gives CASSEGQGWEGGQPQHF. The rearrangement joins TRBV6-1 to TRBJ1-5; 8 bases map to TRBD1. V shed 1 base, J shed 7 bases, and the junction held 12 bases outside the gene matches. The CDR3 covers 17 residues. Germline lookup yields CDR1 MNHNS and CDR2 SASEGT.

The chain has TRBV19 and TRBJ1-1; no clear D. The CDR3 consists of 14 residues. Deletions cut 0 bases from V and 4 bases from J, with 9 bases between. CDR1 is LNHDA, CDR2 SQIVND, per germline (reference sequence). The CDR3 reads CASSIDGRATEAFF. The CDR3 DNA reads TGTGCCAGTAGTATAGATGGGAGGGCCACTGAAGCTTTCTTT.

The V call is TRBV7-2, the J call TRBJ2-1, with TRBD2 as a possible D gene (5 bases). The germline CDR1 and CDR2 sequences are SGHTA and FQGNSA. The CDR3 spans 16 residues. Between the trimmed V and J ends, which lost 4 bases and 2 bases, there was a span of 15 bases. Here the CDR3 DNA reads TGTGCCAGCAGCTCCACTGTAGCGCCAGCCTACAATGAGCAGTTCTTC. Residues: CASSSTVAPAYNEQFF.

This chain links TRBV7-2 with TRBJ2-5, with 8 bases lining up with TRBD1. The CDR3 is 15 amino acids. The V gene's germline CDR1 is SGHTA and CDR2 FQGNSA. J was trimmed by 5 bases and V by 1 base; bases with no gene match: 6. The CDR3 nucleotides are TGTGCCAGCAGCTTAGGGCAGGGGGCTTGGGAGACCCAGTACTTC. It codes for CASSLGQGAWETQYF. Drawing the rest from reference TRBV7-2 and TRBJ2-5, the complete variable domain is GAGVSQSPSNKVTEKGKDVELRCDPISGHTALYWYRQSLGQGLEFLIYFQGNSAPDKSGLPSDRFSAERTGGSVSTLTIQRTQQEDSAVYLCASSLGQGAWETQYFGPGTRLLVL.

V gene TRBV6-6 combines with J gene TRBJ2-2; a weak D match, TRBD1 (6 bases). Trimming removed 0 bases at V and 0 bases at J, with 8 bases between. The germline V gene encodes CDR1 MNHNY and CDR2 SVGAGI (reference sequence). CDR3 length: 16 amino acids. Here the CDR3 DNA reads TGTGCCAGCAGTTACTCTGGGGGCGCGAACACCGGGGAGCTGTTTTTT. Its protein is CASSYSGGANTGELFF.

The chain uses TRBV19 and TRBJ1-1; maybe TRBD1 (6 bases). Germline CDR1 LNHDA, CDR2 SQIVND (reference sequence). The CDR3 has 13 residues. V dropped 8 bases and J dropped 6 bases, with 16 bases sitting between them. CDR3 sequence (DNA): TGTGCCAGTGAATCCAGGGGCAGCGCTGAAGCTTTCTTT. This codes for CASESRGSAEAFF.

V is TRBV7-8 and J is TRBJ2-5, with D possibly being TRBD2 (6 bases). CDR1 SGHVS and CDR2 FQNEAQ come from the germline V gene. Trimming stripped 1 base from V and 5 bases from J, with 11 bases between. The CDR3 is 14 residues long. The CDR3 sequence: CASSLGWGDETQYF. The CDR3 nucleotides are TGTGCCAGCAGCTTAGGCTGGGGGGATGAGACCCAGTACTTC.